These 20 T cell receptor beta chains were all obtained from the same sample, sequenced in a study of T cell changes during pregnancy in multiple sclerosis (dated by TCRdb to the late 2010s). The library was made by the immunoSEQ multiplex PCR assay. Not all clones reach the TCRdb copy of this immuneACCESS table, which keeps in-frame sequences only. Checked studies attribute under half of the gap to unresolved V genes and leave the rest unexplained. This sample has 50,000 to 65,000 clones in its table, and approximately 93% of those were observed once. The ten largest make up 2.5% to 3.5% of the sample. This material consisted of CD8+ T cells from peripheral blood mononuclear cells, taken in the second trimester of pregnancy. These receptors were collected from a female donor with multiple sclerosis, enrolled in a pregnancy study.

The chain is built from TRBV19 and TRBJ2-3; 13 nucleotides align to TRBD2. This CDR3 is 15 amino acids long. The V and J ends lost 4 bases and 3 bases, in that order; junction bases with no gene match: 1. CDR1 and CDR2 (germline): LNHDA, SQIVND (reference sequence). CDR3 sequence: CASSTLAGGTDTQYF. The DNA for the CDR3 is TGTGCCAGTAGTACACTAGCGGGAGGGACAGATACGCAGTATTTT.

The rearrangement joins TRBV5-8 to TRBJ1-2; D possibly corresponds to TRBD1 (5 bases). The CDR3 totals 16 residues. The germline V and J ends were trimmed by 0 bases and 3 bases, with 15 bases remaining between them. Germline CDR1 is SGHTS and CDR2 is YDEGEE. CDR3 coding DNA: TGTGCCAGCAGCTTGGCGGGTCAGGGCATCTACTATGGCTACACCTTC. Its protein product is CASSLAGQGIYYGYTF. Full variable domain (rest looked up from reference TRBV5-8 and TRBJ1-2): EAGVTQSPTHLIKTRGQQATLRCSPISGHTSVYWYQQALGLGLQFLLWYDEGEERNRGNFPPRFSGRQFPNYSSELNVNALELEDSALYLCASSLAGQGIYYGYTFGSGTRLTVV.

The chain couples TRBV27 to TRBJ2-7; the match to TRBD1 covers 7 bases. In germline, CDR1 is MNHEY, CDR2 SMNVEV (reference sequence). The CDR3 extends over 14 amino acids. J gave up 1 base and V 5 bases, and 5 bases lay outside the gene matches. In DNA, the CDR3 is TGTGCCAGCAGTCTGAGGGGGCTGTCCTACGAGCAGTACTTC. Residues: CASSLRGLSYEQYF.

J is TRBJ1-4 and V is TRBV29-1, with D possibly TRBD1 on 5 matching bases. Germline-derived CDR1 and CDR2 are SQVTM and ANQGSEA. This CDR3 comprises 14 residues. The V end was cut by 4 bases, the J end by 6 bases, with 15 bases between. The DNA for the CDR3 is TGCAGCGTTGGGGATGACAGTCTCGATGAAAAACTGTTTTTT. This codes for CSVGDDSLDEKLFF.

This sequence joins TRBV27 and TRBJ1-1; D unclear. The CDR3 sequence is 13 residues long. Trimming left V 2 bases short and J 3 bases short, with 7 bases between. Germline V CDR1 and CDR2: MNHEY, SMNVEV (reference sequence). CDR3 amino acids: CASSLVPHTEAFF. CDR3 sequence (DNA): TGTGCCAGCAGTTTAGTCCCTCACACTGAAGCTTTCTTT.

V is TRBV5-1 and J is TRBJ2-5, with D possibly TRBD1 on 6 matching bases. Germline loops: CDR1 SGHRS, CDR2 YFSETQ. Trimming removed 5 bases at V and 2 bases at J, with 19 bases between. CDR3 size: 16 residues. DNA for the CDR3: TGCGCCAGCAGTACCCGAAACAGGGTCGTACAAGAGACCCAGTACTTC. This translates into CASSTRNRVVQETQYF.

The chain employs TRBV27 and TRBJ2-5, with 7 nucleotides matching TRBD1. Germline V gene sequence: CDR1 MNHEY, CDR2 SMNVEV (reference sequence). V trimming: 5 bases; J trimming: 4 bases; junction bases outside the gene matches: 10. The CDR3 sequence is 15 residues long. CDR3 DNA sequence: TGTGCCAGCAGTGACAGGGTTGGCACACGAGAGACCCAGTACTTC. Its translation: CASSDRVGTRETQYF.

This chain joins TRBV19 and TRBJ2-7; D is possibly TRBD1 (5 bases). The CDR3 contains 16 residues. The V and J ends lost 3 bases and 4 bases respectively, with 19 bases between them. Germline V lookup: CDR1 LNHDA, CDR2 SQIVND (reference sequence). Here the CDR3 reads CASSISPIGALYEQYF. The CDR3 DNA follows: TGTGCCAGTAGTATTTCCCCCATAGGGGCGCTTTACGAGCAGTACTTC.

The chain uses TRBV7-6 and TRBJ1-1; D gene unclear. Germline CDR1 reads SGHVS; CDR2 reads FNYEAQ. Trimming took off 5 bases at V and 4 bases at J, with 11 bases between the two ends. The CDR3 is made up of 13 amino acids. CDR3 sequence reads: CASSLGSFTEAFF. CDR3 DNA: TGTGCCAGCAGCCTGGGTAGCTTCACTGAAGCTTTCTTT.

The V gene is TRBV5-1, the J gene TRBJ2-1; 11 bases line up with TRBD2. V was pared by 0 bases and J by 7 bases, with 9 bases of the junction left unmatched. CDR1 is SGHRS, CDR2 YFSETQ, per germline. CDR3 size: 17 residues. As DNA, the CDR3 is TGCGCCAGCAGCTTGGCGGTAGCGGGAGGGCCTGAGAATGAGCAGTTCTTC. Protein: CASSLAVAGGPENEQFF.

The chain employs TRBV13 and TRBJ2-3; TRBD1 is a possible D gene (5 bases). The CDR3 consists of 14 residues. V was cut by 5 bases and J by 0 bases, with 9 bases left in between. The germline V gene has CDR1 PRHDT and CDR2 FYEKMQ (reference sequence). The CDR3, as DNA: TGTGCCAGCAGCCACAGGCAGAGCACAGATACGCAGTATTTT. Translated: CASSHRQSTDTQYF.

This rearrangement joins TRBV28 to TRBJ2-1; weak D call: TRBD2 (7 bases). Germline V gene lookup returns CDR1 MDHEN and CDR2 SYDVKM. V was cut by 5 bases and J by 2 bases, with 16 bases left in between. The CDR3 loop spans 16 amino acids. Here the CDR3 reads CASSGTRGTTYNEQFF. CDR3 nucleotide sequence: TGTGCCAGCAGTGGTACGCGGGGGACAACCTACAATGAGCAGTTCTTC.

This clone was seen only once. The rearrangement links TRBV28 to TRBJ2-3, with 7 nucleotides matching TRBD2. Germline V gives CDR1 MDHEN, CDR2 SYDVKM. The junction had 11 bases not matched to a gene; V was cut back by 5 bases and J by 0 bases. This CDR3 contains 17 residues. The chain's CDR3 is CASSPILTGGSTDTQYF. CDR3 DNA: TGTGCCAGCAGTCCAATCTTAACGGGAGGTAGCACAGATACGCAGTATTTT.

The rearrangement links TRBV27 to TRBJ2-3; 16 nucleotides line up with TRBD2. J was trimmed by 6 bases and V by 5 bases; bases with no gene match: 17. Germline CDR1 and CDR2: MNHEY and SMNVEV (reference sequence). The CDR3 contains 20 residues. CDR3 region: CASSNRGGGTSGRAGDTQYF. CDR3 DNA sequence: TGTGCCAGCAGTAATCGAGGCGGAGGGACTAGCGGGAGGGCCGGTGATACGCAGTATTTT.

This chain joins TRBV5-5 and TRBJ1-1, with 8 bases matching TRBD1. The CDR3 consists of 15 residues. Losses at the gene ends were 2 bases for V and 1 base for J; bases not matched to a gene: 4. Per germline, CDR1 SGHKS and CDR2 YYEKEE (reference sequence). CDR3 bases: TGTGCCAGCAGCTTCGACAGGGGACGGAACACTGAAGCTTTCTTT. Residues: CASSFDRGRNTEAFF.

V and J are TRBV19 and TRBJ2-2, with TRBD1 identical over 10 bases. From germline, CDR1 is LNHDA and CDR2 SQIVND (reference sequence). The CDR3 contains 14 residues. The J segment lost 4 bases and the V segment lost 7 bases, leaving 3 bases of the junction unmatched. The CDR3 DNA follows: TGTGCCAGTATTTGGACAGGGGGCACCGGGGAGCTGTTTTTT. Protein sequence: CASIWTGGTGELFF. Variable domain in full (rest from reference TRBV19 and TRBJ2-2): DGGITQSPKYLFRKEGQNVTLSCEQNLNHDAMYWYRQDPGQGLRLIYYSQIVNDFQKGDIAEGYSVSREKKESFPLTVTSAQKNPTAFYLCASIWTGGTGELFFGEGSRLTVL.

The chain recombines TRBV19 with TRBJ2-1; 10 bases match TRBD2. Germline V gives CDR1 LNHDA, CDR2 SQIVND (reference sequence). With V trimmed by 3 bases and J by 7 bases, 9 bases remained unmatched. CDR3 length equals 16 residues. DNA for the CDR3: TGTGCCAGTAGTATCGGCCTAGCGGGAGCTAGGAATGAGCAGTTCTTC. Protein sequence: CASSIGLAGARNEQFF.

The chain employs TRBV5-6 and TRBJ2-7; 7 bases are a match to TRBD1. Unmatched junction bases numbered 8, after V lost 5 bases and J lost 3 bases. This CDR3 region has 14 residues. Germline V gives CDR1 SGHDT, CDR2 YYEEEE. The CDR3 DNA is TGTGCCAGCAGTGGTCAGGGGGAAGACTACGAGCAGTACTTC. It translates to CASSGQGEDYEQYF.

The chain employs TRBV9 and TRBJ2-5, with a tentative D call TRBD2 (6 bases). V shed 4 bases and J shed 0 bases, with 10 bases lying between them. In germline, CDR1 is SGDLS, CDR2 YYNGEE. CDR3 length: 14 amino acids. CDR3 loop: CASSPGTDQETQYF. The CDR3 coding sequence is TGTGCCAGCAGCCCTGGGACTGACCAAGAGACCCAGTACTTC.

The CDR3 is CASSFLDRGTVSTEAFF. The DNA for the CDR3 is TGTGCCAGCAGTTTCCTGGACAGGGGGACGGTCTCCACTGAAGCTTTCTTT. The chain is built from TRBV28 and TRBJ1-1; 10 nucleotides match TRBD1. Germline assignment: CDR1 MDHEN and CDR2 SYDVKM. V lost 3 bases and J lost 4; bases outside the gene matches: 11. This CDR3 region has 17 residues.